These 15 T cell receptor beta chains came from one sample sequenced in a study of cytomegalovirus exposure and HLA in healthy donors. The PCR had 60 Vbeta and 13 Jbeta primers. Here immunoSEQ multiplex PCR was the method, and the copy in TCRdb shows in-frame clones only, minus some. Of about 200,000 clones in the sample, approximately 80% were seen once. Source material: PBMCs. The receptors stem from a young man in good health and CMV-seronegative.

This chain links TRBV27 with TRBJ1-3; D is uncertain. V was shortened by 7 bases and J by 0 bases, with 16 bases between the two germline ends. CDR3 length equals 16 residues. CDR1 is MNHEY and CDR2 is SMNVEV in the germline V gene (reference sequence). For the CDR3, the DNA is TGTGCCAGCATGCCCAGTCCCTTAAGCTCTGGAAACACCATATATTTT. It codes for CASMPSPLSSGNTIYF.

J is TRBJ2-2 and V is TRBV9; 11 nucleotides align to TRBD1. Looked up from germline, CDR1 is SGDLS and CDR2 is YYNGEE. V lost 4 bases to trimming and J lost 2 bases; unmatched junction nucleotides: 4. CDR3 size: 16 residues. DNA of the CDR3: TGTGCCAGCAGCACCCGGACAGGGGGCAACACCGGGGAGCTGTTTTTT. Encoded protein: CASSTRTGGNTGELFF.

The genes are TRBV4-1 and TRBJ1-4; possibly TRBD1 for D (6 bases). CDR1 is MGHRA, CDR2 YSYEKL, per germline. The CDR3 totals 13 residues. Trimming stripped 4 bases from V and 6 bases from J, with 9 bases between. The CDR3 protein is CASSRGTYEKLFF. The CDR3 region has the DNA TGCGCCAGCAGCCGTGGGACATATGAAAAACTGTTTTTT.

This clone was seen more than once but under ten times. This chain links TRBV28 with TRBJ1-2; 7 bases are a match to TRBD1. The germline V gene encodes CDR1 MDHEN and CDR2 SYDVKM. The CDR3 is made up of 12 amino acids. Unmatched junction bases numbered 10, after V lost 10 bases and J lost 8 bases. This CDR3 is CATLQGVNGYTF. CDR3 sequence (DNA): TGTGCCACCCTCCAGGGGGTTAACGGCTACACCTTC.

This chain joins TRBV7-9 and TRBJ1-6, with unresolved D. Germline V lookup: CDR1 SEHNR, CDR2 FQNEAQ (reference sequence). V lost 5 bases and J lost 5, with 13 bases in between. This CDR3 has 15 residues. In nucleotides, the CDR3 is TGTGCCAGCAGCAGCCGGGAAACCGATAATTCACCCCTCCACTTT. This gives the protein CASSSRETDNSPLHF.

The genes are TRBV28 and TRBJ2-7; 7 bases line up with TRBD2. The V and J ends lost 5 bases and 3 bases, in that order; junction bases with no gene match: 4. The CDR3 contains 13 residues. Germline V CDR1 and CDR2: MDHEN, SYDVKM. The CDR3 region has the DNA TGTGCCAGCAGTCCTGCGGGGGTCTACGAGCAGTACTTC. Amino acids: CASSPAGVYEQYF. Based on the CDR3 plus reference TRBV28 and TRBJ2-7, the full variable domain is DVKVTQSSRYLVKRTGEKVFLECVQDMDHENMFWYRQDPGLGLRLIYFSYDVKMKEKGDIPEGYSVSREKKERFSLILESASTNQTSMYLCASSPAGVYEQYFGPGTRLTVT.

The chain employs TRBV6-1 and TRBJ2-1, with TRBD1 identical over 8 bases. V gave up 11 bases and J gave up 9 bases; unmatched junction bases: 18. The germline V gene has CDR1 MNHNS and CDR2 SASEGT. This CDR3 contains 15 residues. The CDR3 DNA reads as TGTGCCTCCACGGACAGGGTGGATTCAAAGGGTGAGCAGTTCTTC. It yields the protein CASTDRVDSKGEQFF.

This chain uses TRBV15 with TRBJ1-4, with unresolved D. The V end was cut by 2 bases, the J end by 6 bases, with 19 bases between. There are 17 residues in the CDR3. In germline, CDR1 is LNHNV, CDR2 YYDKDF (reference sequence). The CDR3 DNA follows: TGTGCCACCAGCAGACCCGTGGGCAGTTGGAATTATGAAAAACTGTTTTTT. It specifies CATSRPVGSWNYEKLFF.

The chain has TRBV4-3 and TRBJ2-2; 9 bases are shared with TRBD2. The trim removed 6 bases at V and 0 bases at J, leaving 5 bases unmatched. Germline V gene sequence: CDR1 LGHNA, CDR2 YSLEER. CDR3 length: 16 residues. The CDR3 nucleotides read TGCGCCAGCAGAGTTAGCGGGGGCTCGAACACCGGGGAGCTGTTTTTT. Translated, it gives CASRVSGGSNTGELFF.

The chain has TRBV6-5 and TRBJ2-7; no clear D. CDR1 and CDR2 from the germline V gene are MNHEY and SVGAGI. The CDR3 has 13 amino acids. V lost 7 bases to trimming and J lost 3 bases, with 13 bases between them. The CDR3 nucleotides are TGTGCCAGCAATAAAAGAGGCCGCTACGAGCAGTACTTC. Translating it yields CASNKRGRYEQYF.

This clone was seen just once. CDR3 sequence (DNA): TGTGCCAGCAGTCTAAGGACAGGGACTTATGGAAACACCATATATTTT. Translated, it gives CASSLRTGTYGNTIYF. The chain combines TRBV28 with TRBJ1-3; 8 nucleotides match TRBD1. V dropped 5 bases and J dropped 3; count of bases not matched to a gene: 9. The CDR3 is 16 amino acids. Germline assignment: CDR1 MDHEN and CDR2 SYDVKM.

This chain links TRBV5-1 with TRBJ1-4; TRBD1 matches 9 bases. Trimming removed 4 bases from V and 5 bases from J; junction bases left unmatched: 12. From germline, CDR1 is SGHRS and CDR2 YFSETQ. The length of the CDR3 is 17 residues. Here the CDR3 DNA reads TGCGCCAGCAGCCCCAAGACAGGGGGGTCGATAAATGAAAAACTGTTTTTT. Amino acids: CASSPKTGGSINEKLFF.

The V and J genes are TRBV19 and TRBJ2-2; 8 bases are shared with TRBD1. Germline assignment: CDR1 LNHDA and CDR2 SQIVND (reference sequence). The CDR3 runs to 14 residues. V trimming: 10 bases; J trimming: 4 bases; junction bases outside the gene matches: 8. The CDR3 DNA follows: TGTGCCACCCTCCAGGGGGCGTCCACCGGGGAGCTGTTTTTT. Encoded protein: CATLQGASTGELFF.

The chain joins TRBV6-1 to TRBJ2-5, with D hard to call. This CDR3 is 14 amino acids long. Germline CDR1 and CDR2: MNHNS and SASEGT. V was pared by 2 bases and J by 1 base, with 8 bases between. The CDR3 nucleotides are TGTGCCAGCAGTGAAATGGCGGCCCAAGAGACCCAGTACTTC. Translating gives CASSEMAAQETQYF.

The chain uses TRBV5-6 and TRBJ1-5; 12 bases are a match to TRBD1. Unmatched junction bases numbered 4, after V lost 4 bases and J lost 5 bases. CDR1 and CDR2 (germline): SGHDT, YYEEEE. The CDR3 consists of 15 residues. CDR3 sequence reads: CASSPGQGADQPQHF. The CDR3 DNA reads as TGTGCCAGCAGCCCGGGACAGGGGGCCGATCAGCCCCAGCATTTT.